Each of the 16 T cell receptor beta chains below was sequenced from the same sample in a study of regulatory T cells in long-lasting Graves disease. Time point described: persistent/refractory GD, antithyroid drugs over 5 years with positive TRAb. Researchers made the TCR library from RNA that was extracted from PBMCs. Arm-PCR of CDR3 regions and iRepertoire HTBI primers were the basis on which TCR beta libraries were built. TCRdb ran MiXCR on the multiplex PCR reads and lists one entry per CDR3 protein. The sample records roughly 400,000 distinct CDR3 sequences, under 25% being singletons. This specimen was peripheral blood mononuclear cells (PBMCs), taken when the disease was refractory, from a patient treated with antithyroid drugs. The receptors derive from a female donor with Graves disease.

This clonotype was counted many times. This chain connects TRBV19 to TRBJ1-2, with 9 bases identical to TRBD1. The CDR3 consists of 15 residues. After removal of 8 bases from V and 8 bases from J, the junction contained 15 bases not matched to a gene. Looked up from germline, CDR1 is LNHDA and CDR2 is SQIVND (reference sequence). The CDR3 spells CASSYPGQGRDGYTF. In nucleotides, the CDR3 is TGTGCCAGTTCTTACCCGGGACAGGGCAGAGACGGCTACACCTTC.

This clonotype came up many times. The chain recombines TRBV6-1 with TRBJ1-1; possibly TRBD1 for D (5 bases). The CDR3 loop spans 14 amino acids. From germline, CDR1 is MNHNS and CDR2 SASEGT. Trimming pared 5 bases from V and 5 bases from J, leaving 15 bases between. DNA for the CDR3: TGTGCCAGCAGTATTCGGGGCGAGAGAACTGAAGCTTTCTTT. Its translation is CASSIRGERTEAFF.

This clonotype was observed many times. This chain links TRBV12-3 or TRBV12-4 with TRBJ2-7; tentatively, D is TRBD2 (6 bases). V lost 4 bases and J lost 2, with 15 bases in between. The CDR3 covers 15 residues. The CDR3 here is CASSSGRDWAYEQYF. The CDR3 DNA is TGTGCCAGCAGTTCCGGCCGGGACTGGGCCTACGAGCAGTACTTC.

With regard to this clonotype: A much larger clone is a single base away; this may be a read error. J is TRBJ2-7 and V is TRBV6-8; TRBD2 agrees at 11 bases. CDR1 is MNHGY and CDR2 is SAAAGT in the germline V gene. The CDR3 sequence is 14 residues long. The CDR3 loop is CVSSGSGRAAEQYF. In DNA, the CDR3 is TGTGTCAGCAGTGGTAGCGGGAGGGCGGCCGAGCAGTACTTC.

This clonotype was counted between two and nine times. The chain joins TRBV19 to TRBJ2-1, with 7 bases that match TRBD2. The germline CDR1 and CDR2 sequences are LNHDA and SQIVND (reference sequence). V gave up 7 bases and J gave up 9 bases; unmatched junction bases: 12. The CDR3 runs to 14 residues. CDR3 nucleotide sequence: TGTGCCAGTATTAAAGCGGGGACCCTAGGTGAGCAGTTCTTC. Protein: CASIKAGTLGEQFF.

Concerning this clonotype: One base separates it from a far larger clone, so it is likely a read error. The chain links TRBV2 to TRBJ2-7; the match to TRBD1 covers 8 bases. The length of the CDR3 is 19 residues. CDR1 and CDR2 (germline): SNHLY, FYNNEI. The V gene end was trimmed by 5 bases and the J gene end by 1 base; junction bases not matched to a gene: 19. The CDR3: CASSYQGAGSRKVSYEQYF. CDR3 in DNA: TGTGCCAGCAGTTATCAGGGGGCAGGGAGTAGGAAAGTGTCCTACGAGCAGTACTTC.

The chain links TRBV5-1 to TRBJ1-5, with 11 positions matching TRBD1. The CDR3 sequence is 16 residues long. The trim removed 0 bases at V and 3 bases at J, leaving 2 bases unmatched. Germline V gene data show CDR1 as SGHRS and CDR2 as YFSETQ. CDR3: CASSLGDRGYNQPQHF. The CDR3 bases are TGCGCCAGCAGCTTGGGGGACAGGGGGTACAATCAGCCCCAGCATTTT.

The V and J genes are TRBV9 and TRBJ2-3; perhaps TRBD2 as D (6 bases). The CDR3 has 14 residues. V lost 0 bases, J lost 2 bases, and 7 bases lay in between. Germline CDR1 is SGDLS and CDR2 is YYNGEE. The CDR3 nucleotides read TGTGCCAGCAGCGTAGGGGGACTCACAGATACGCAGTATTTT. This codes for CASSVGGLTDTQYF.

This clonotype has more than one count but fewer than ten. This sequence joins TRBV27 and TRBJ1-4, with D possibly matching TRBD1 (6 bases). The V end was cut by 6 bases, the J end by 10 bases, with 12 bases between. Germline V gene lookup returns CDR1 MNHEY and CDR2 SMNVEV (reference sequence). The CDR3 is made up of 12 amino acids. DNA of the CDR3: TGTGCCAGCAGCACAGAGGGGGGAAAACTGTTTTTT. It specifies CASSTEGGKLFF. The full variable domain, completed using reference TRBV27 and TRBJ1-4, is EAQVTQNPRYLITVTGKKLTVTCSQNMNHEYMSWYRQDPGLGLRQIYYSMNVEVTDKGDVPEGYKVSRKEKRNFPLILESPSPNQTSLYFCASSTEGGKLFFGSGTQLSVL.

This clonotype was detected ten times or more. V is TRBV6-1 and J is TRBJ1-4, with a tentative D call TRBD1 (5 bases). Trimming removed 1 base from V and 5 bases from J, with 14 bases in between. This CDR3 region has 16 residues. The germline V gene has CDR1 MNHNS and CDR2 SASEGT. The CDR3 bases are TGTGCCAGCAGTGAAGGGGTGGGACGGAAGAATGAAAAACTGTTTTTT. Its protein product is CASSEGVGRKNEKLFF.

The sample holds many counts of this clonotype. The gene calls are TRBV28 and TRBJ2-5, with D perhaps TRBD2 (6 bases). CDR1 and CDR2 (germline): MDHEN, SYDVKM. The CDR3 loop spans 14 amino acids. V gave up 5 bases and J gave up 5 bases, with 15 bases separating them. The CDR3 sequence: CASSGAVGRETQYF. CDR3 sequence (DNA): TGTGCCAGCAGTGGGGCAGTGGGGAGGGAGACCCAGTACTTC.

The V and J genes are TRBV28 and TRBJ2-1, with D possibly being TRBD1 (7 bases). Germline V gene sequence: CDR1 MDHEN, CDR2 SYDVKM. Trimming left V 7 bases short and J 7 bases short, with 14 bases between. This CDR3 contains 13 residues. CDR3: CASTPGGWNEQFF. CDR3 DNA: TGTGCCAGCACGCCAGGGGGGTGGAATGAGCAGTTCTTC.

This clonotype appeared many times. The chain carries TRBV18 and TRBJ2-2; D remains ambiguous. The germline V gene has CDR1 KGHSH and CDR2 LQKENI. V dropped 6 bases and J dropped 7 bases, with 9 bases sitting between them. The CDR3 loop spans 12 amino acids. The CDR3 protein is CASSTAYGELFF. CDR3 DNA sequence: TGTGCCAGCTCGACGGCCTACGGGGAGCTGTTTTTT.

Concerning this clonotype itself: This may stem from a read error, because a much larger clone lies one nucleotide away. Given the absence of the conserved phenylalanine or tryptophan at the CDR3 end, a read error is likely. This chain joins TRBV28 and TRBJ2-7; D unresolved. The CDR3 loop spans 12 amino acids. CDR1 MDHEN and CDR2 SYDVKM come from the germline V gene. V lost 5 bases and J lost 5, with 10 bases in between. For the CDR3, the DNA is TGTGCCAGCAGTCGCTCAGTTAACGAGCAGTACCTC. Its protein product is CASSRSVNEQYL.

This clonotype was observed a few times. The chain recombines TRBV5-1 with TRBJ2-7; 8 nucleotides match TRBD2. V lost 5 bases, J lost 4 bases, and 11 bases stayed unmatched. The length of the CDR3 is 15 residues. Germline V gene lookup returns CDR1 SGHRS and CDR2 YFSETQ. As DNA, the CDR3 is TGCGCCAGCAGGGCACCATTAAGCGGGGGATACGAGCAGTACTTC. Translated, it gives CASRAPLSGGYEQYF.

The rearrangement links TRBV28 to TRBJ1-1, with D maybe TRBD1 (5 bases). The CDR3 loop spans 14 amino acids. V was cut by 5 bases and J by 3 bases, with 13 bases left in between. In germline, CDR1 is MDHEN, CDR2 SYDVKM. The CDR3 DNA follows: TGTGCCAGCAGTGGGGCAGGGTTTTACACTGAAGCTTTCTTT. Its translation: CASSGAGFYTEAFF.